This T cell receptor beta chain was obtained from a study of Ad26.COV2.S vaccination and SARS-CoV-2 variants. TCRdb's copy holds only in-frame clones and misses some; the assay was immunoSEQ multiplex PCR. The sample yields about 370,000 clones, 88% seen once. Trimming left V 2 bases short and J 5 bases short, with 15 bases between. Germline-derived CDR1 and CDR2 are SGHTA and FQGNSA. The CDR3 totals 15 residues. As for treatment: 19 received Ad26.COV2.S at low or high dose, single or two shots; 5 received placebo; per-sample allocation not given. Day 63 following the first vaccine or placebo injection was when the samples were taken.

Sequenced material: peripheral blood, taken in a trial of Ad26.COV2.S vaccine versus placebo. The chain is built from TRBV7-2 and TRBJ2-5, with a possible D match to TRBD2 (5 bases). This TCR was recovered from a person aged 18-65 years who received the Ad26.COV2.S COVID-19 vaccine or a placebo. The CDR3 spells CASSLLAYPGETQYF. DNA for the CDR3: TGTGCCAGCAGCTTACTAGCCTACCCGGGGGAGACCCAGTACTTC.